This TCR beta chain was observed in a study of CD8+ T cells in alopecia areata. The overall study: Treated patients were given 5 to 10 mg oral tofacitinib twice daily.

This CDR3 is built from 16 residues. Germline V lookup: CDR1 SEHNR, CDR2 FQNEAQ (reference sequence). V lost 5 bases, J lost 3 bases, and 9 bases stayed unmatched. TCR sequencing used cDNA made by reverse transcription of extracted RNA. Profiled with immunoSEQ multiplex PCR; TCRdb holds only in-frame clones, not every one. The table includes 150,000 or so clones, almost 50% detected once. Study-level results: Scalp sequencing captures resident alphabeta T cells of normal skin too.

Comment on this clone: Its matching antigen is unknown.

The sequencing used CD8+ T cells sorted from blood, collected at week 0. The rearrangement joins TRBV7-9 to TRBJ2-7; TRBD1 matches 11 bases. The sequence was collected from a human donor with alopecia areata. The CDR3 is CASSTGDRGFLYEQYF. CDR3 nucleotide sequence: TGTGCCAGCAGCACAGGGGACAGGGGGTTCCTCTACGAGCAGTACTTC. The whole variable domain, filled in from reference TRBV7-9 and TRBJ2-7, reads DTGVSQNPRHKITKRGQNVTFRCDPISEHNRLYWYRQTLGQGPEFLTYFQNEAQLEKSRLLSDRFSAERPKGSFSTLEIQRTEQGDSAMYLCASSTGDRGFLYEQYFGPGTRLTVT.